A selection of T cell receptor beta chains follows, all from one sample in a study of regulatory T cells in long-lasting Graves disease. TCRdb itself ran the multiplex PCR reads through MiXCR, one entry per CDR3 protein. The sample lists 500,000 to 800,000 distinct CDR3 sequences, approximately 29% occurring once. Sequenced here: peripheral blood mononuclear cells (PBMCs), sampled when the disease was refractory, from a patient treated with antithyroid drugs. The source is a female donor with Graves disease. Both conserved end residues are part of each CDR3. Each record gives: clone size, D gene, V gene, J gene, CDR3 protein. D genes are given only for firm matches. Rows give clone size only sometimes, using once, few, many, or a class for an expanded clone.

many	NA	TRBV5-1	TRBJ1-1	CASSLENGEAFF
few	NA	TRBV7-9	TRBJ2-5	CASSFIGGRETQYF
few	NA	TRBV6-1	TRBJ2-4	CASRGDNKNIQYF
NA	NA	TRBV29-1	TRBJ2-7	CSVGAGVYEQYF
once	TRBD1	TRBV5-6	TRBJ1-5	CASSFRTGGLGQPQHF
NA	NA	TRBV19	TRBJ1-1	CASSIEQGGTEAFF
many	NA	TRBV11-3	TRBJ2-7	CASSLGGQNYEQYF
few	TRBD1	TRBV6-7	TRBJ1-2	CASRRRDRDYTF
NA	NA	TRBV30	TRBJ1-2	CAWRDVLGYGYTF
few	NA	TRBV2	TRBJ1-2	CASSGTASGYTF
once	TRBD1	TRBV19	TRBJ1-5	CASSIPTGVLQPQHF
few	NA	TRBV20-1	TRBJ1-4	CSAREKLFF
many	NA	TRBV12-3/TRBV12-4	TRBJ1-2	CASSFVGMDYGYTF
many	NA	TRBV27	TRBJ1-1	CASSLGQLWVF
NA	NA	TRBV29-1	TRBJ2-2	CSVDGQGIKAGELFF
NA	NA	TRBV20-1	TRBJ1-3	CSAERISSGNTIYF
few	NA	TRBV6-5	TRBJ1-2	CASSYRPHHGYTF
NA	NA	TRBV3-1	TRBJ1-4	CASSRARYTNEKLVF
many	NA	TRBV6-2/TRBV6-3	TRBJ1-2	CASSYFRDNYGYTF
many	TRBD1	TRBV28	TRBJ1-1	CASSFLTGGNTEAFF
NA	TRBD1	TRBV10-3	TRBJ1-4	CATYTGTGNEKLFF
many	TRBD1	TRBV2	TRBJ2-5	CASYRQGWETQYF
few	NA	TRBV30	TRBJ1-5	CAWSVKGMGQPQHF
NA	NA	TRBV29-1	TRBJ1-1	CSVEKNTEAFF
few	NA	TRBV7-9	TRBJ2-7	CASTPGIKGDEQYF
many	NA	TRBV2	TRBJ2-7	CASSGVYEQYF
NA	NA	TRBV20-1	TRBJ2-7	CSARGNSGPTLAYEQYF
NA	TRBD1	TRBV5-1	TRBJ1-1	CASSRLQGAGTEAFF
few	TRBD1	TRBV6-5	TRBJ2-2	CASSLGFGRGDRGISNTGELFF
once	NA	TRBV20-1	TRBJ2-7	CSARDLVDNWGEQYF
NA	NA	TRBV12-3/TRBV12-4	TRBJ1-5	CASRLTGTSNQPQHF